Listed below are T cell receptor beta chains from one sample, sequenced in a study of T-cell reconstitution after alpha-beta-depleted transplantation in children. TCRdb processed the PCR reads anew with MiXCR; each CDR3 protein has one entry. The repertoire includes 280,000 or so distinct CDR3 sequences, around a tenth of them detected once, and 20% to 25% sits in the top ten. The starting material was peripheral blood, obtained 180 days after TCRalphabeta/CD19-depleted stem cell transplant. The receptors derive from a male patient between 2 and 15 years old who had a stem cell transplant for chronic granulomatous disease, so the T cells may come from the graft donor. The CDR3 runs from the conserved cysteine through the conserved F or W. The D gene is left open where the match is weak. Clone size is not always given. Where it is, it says once, few, many or a class for expanded clones.

V: TRBV20-1; D: -; J: TRBJ2-7; size: many; CDR3: CSARGWGTYEQYF; DNA: TGCAGTGCTAGAGGGTGGGGGACCTACGAGCAGTACTTC
V: TRBV10-2; D: -; J: TRBJ2-2; size: many; CDR3: CASEGYGDTGELFF; DNA: TGCGCCAGCGAGGGGTATGGCGACACCGGGGAGCTGTTTTTT
V: TRBV4-1; D: -; J: TRBJ2-1; size: many; CDR3: CASSPLGSSYNEQFF; DNA: TGCGCCAGCAGCCCCCTCGGGTCCTCCTACAATGAGCAGTTCTTC
V: TRBV12-3/TRBV12-4; D: TRBD1; J: TRBJ2-7; size: -; CDR3: CASSLAGGASPREQYF; DNA: TGTGCCAGCAGTTTAGCAGGGGGCGCATCTCCTCGCGAGCAGTACTTC
V: TRBV20-1; D: -; J: TRBJ1-1; size: many; CDR3: CSVLPGFYGEAFF; DNA: TGCAGTGTCCTGCCTGGGTTTTATGGTGAAGCTTTCTTT
V: TRBV5-1; D: TRBD1; J: TRBJ2-7; size: many; CDR3: CASSPKGTGSDEQYF; DNA: TGCGCCAGCAGCCCTAAGGGGACAGGTAGCGACGAGCAGTACTTC
V: TRBV5-1; D: -; J: TRBJ1-2; size: many; CDR3: CASSPSDSYGYTF; DNA: TGCGCCAGCAGCCCATCGGACAGCTATGGCTACACCTTC
V: TRBV19; D: TRBD1; J: TRBJ1-6; size: -; CDR3: CAVQQGLNSPLHF; DNA: TGTGCCGTTCAACAGGGGCTCAATTCACCCCTCCACTTT
V: TRBV6-2/TRBV6-3; D: -; J: TRBJ2-5; size: many; CDR3: CASSDPRETQYF; DNA: TGTGCCAGCAGTGACCCGCGGGAGACCCAGTACTTC
V: TRBV28; D: TRBD2; J: TRBJ2-5; size: many; CDR3: CAGRGRARKTQYF; DNA: TGTGCCGGACGCGGGAGGGCCAGGAAGACCCAGTACTTC
V: TRBV21-1; D: -; J: TRBJ2-1; size: many; CDR3: CARFKREFDEQFF; DNA: TGTGCCAGGTTTAAGCGGGAGTTCGATGAGCAGTTCTTC
V: TRBV20-1; D: -; J: TRBJ1-3; size: many; CDR3: CSAFLAAGNTIYF; DNA: TGCAGTGCTTTTCTGGCGGCTGGAAACACCATATATTTT
V: TRBV7-9; D: -; J: TRBJ2-3; size: once; CDR3: CASSRLVDTQYF; DNA: TGTGCCAGCAGCCGCCTAGTTGATACGCAGTATTTT
V: TRBV28; D: -; J: TRBJ1-5; size: few; CDR3: CASSSGIRGRSNQPQHF; DNA: TGTGCCAGCAGTTCGGGGATTAGGGGGAGAAGCAATCAGCCCCAGCATTTT
V: TRBV20-1; D: -; J: TRBJ1-5; size: many; CDR3: CSARHSLNSNQPQHF; DNA: TGCAGTGCTAGGCACAGTCTAAATAGCAATCAGCCCCAGCATTTT
V: TRBV18; D: TRBD1; J: TRBJ2-5; size: many; CDR3: CASSQKTGSETQYF; DNA: TGTGCCAGCTCACAGAAGACAGGGTCAGAGACCCAGTACTTC
V: TRBV7-8; D: TRBD1; J: TRBJ1-5; size: many; CDR3: CASSLTGLEQPQHF; DNA: TGTGCCAGCAGCCTGACAGGGTTGGAACAGCCCCAGCATTTT
V: TRBV19; D: -; J: TRBJ2-6; size: many; CDR3: CATLSRVGANVLTF; DNA: TGTGCCACTCTTAGTCGAGTTGGGGCCAACGTCCTGACTTTC
V: TRBV29-1; D: -; J: TRBJ2-3; size: many; CDR3: CSGRGGKTDTQYF; DNA: TGCAGCGGCCGAGGGGGTAAAACAGATACGCAGTATTTT
V: TRBV20-1; D: -; J: TRBJ1-5; size: many; CDR3: CSAERDAPPQHF; DNA: TGCAGTGCCGAACGGGACGCACCGCCCCAGCATTTT
V: TRBV15; D: TRBD2; J: TRBJ2-3; size: -; CDR3: CATRMGLAGGGDTQYF; DNA: TGTGCCACCAGGATGGGACTAGCCGGGGGTGGAGATACGCAGTATTTT
V: TRBV19; D: -; J: TRBJ2-3; size: few; CDR3: CASSIFSGKDTQYF; DNA: TGTGCCAGTAGTATTTTTAGCGGAAAAGATACGCAGTATTTT
V: TRBV12-3/TRBV12-4; D: TRBD1; J: TRBJ1-6; size: many; CDR3: CASSLTGEASPLHF; DNA: TGTGCCAGCAGTTTGACAGGGGAAGCGTCACCCCTCCACTTT
V: TRBV18; D: -; J: TRBJ2-6; size: few; CDR3: CASSPWDILLVANVLTF; DNA: TGTGCCAGCTCACCATGGGACATACTCCTGGTTGCCAACGTCCTGACTTTC
V: TRBV7-6; D: TRBD1; J: TRBJ2-7; size: many; CDR3: CASSRTGGAYEQYF; DNA: TGTGCCAGCAGCAGGACAGGGGGCGCCTACGAGCAGTACTTC
V: TRBV29-1; D: -; J: TRBJ2-7; size: -; CDR3: CSVGGAGIVQYF; DNA: TGCAGCGTTGGAGGGGCAGGGATAGTGCAGTACTTC
V: TRBV20-1; D: -; J: TRBJ1-6; size: many; CDR3: CSARDWGGSDSSPLHF; DNA: TGCAGTGCTAGAGATTGGGGGGGCTCAGATAGTTCACCCCTCCACTTT
V: TRBV14; D: -; J: TRBJ2-2; size: few; CDR3: CASSRRTANTGELFF; DNA: TGTGCCAGCAGCCGCCGAACCGCGAACACCGGGGAGCTGTTTTTT
V: TRBV28; D: TRBD1; J: TRBJ1-2; size: many; CDR3: CASLGQDFNYGYTF; DNA: TGTGCCTCTCTAGGACAGGATTTTAACTATGGCTACACCTTC
V: TRBV5-1; D: -; J: TRBJ1-1; size: many; CDR3: CASSFRRDTEAFF; DNA: TGCGCCAGCAGCTTTCGGAGGGACACTGAAGCTTTCTTT
V: TRBV12-3/TRBV12-4; D: -; J: TRBJ1-4; size: many; CDR3: CASASGDYEKLFF; DNA: TGTGCCAGCGCGTCAGGGGATTATGAAAAACTGTTTTTT
V: TRBV7-6; D: TRBD2; J: TRBJ2-3; size: many; CDR3: CASSPSGSWADTQYF; DNA: TGTGCCAGCAGCCCTAGCGGGAGCTGGGCAGATACGCAGTATTTT
V: TRBV19; D: -; J: TRBJ1-2; size: few; CDR3: CASSIPGPYGYTF; DNA: TGTGCCAGTAGTATTCCGGGACCCTATGGCTACACCTTC
V: TRBV28; D: TRBD1; J: TRBJ1-1; size: many; CDR3: CASSFSDRFPTGGRNTEAFF; DNA: TGTGCCAGCAGTTTTTCGGACCGATTCCCAACAGGGGGCAGGAACACTGAAGCTTTCTTT
V: TRBV9; D: -; J: TRBJ2-7; size: many; CDR3: CASSVGGRGSSYEQYF; DNA: TGTGCCAGCAGCGTAGGAGGTAGGGGCAGCTCCTACGAGCAGTACTTC
V: TRBV29-1; D: TRBD2; J: TRBJ2-5; size: many; CDR3: CSVDGEATSGSETQYF; DNA: TGCAGCGTTGATGGGGAAGCGACTAGCGGGAGTGAGACCCAGTACTTC
V: TRBV5-6; D: -; J: TRBJ2-3; size: few; CDR3: CASSFNRERITDTQYF; DNA: TGTGCCAGCAGCTTTAACAGGGAACGGATCACAGATACGCAGTATTTT
V: TRBV27; D: TRBD2; J: TRBJ2-2; size: many; CDR3: CASNKLAGGPGELFF; DNA: TGTGCCAGCAATAAACTAGCGGGAGGTCCCGGGGAGCTGTTTTTT
V: TRBV19; D: -; J: TRBJ1-1; size: -; CDR3: CASSLGMTEAFF; DNA: TGTGCCAGTAGTTTAGGAATGACTGAAGCTTTCTTT
V: TRBV5-1; D: -; J: TRBJ2-1; size: many; CDR3: CASLGQGGYNEQFF; DNA: TGCGCCAGCCTCGGGCAGGGGGGGTACAATGAGCAGTTCTTC
V: TRBV7-2; D: TRBD2; J: TRBJ2-7; size: many; CDR3: CASSFGREKYEQYF; DNA: TGTGCCAGCAGCTTTGGGAGGGAGAAGTACGAGCAGTACTTC
V: TRBV9; D: -; J: TRBJ1-1; size: many; CDR3: CASSVELQSEAFF; DNA: TGTGCCAGCAGCGTGGAACTACAATCTGAAGCTTTCTTT
V: TRBV5-1; D: -; J: TRBJ2-1; size: many; CDR3: CASSLEVWVTRETSKRSYNEQFF; DNA: TGCGCCAGCAGCTTGGAGGTCTGGGTAACGAGAGAAACCTCCAAACGCTCCTACAATGAGCAGTTCTTC
V: TRBV20-1; D: TRBD2; J: TRBJ2-7; size: many; CDR3: CSARPGLAGGEQYF; DNA: TGCAGTGCTAGACCCGGACTAGCGGGGGGCGAGCAGTACTTC
V: TRBV11-1; D: -; J: TRBJ2-3; size: many; CDR3: CASSFQTHPSDTQYF; DNA: TGTGCCAGCAGCTTCCAGACTCATCCCTCAGATACGCAGTATTTT
V: TRBV19; D: -; J: TRBJ2-4; size: many; CDR3: CASSVTGTKNIQYF; DNA: TGTGCCAGTAGTGTGACAGGAACCAAAAACATTCAGTACTTC
V: TRBV30; D: -; J: TRBJ2-3; size: many; CDR3: CAWSDSGRCEDTQYF; DNA: TGTGCCTGGAGTGACTCAGGGCGCTGCGAGGATACGCAGTATTTT
V: TRBV20-1; D: TRBD2; J: TRBJ2-7; size: many; CDR3: CSATALAGGPYEQYF; DNA: TGCAGTGCGACGGCACTAGCGGGAGGGCCCTACGAGCAGTACTTC
V: TRBV10-3; D: TRBD1; J: TRBJ1-1; size: many; CDR3: CAIRPGTGSAEAFF; DNA: TGTGCCATCAGACCCGGGACAGGTTCGGCTGAAGCTTTCTTT
V: TRBV20-1; D: -; J: TRBJ2-7; size: many; CDR3: CSAQRDGTYEQYF; DNA: TGCAGTGCTCAGAGGGACGGCACCTACGAGCAGTACTTC
V: TRBV3-1; D: -; J: TRBJ2-2; size: many; CDR3: CASSQDLGGISGELFF; DNA: TGTGCCAGCAGCCAAGATCTTGGCGGGATTAGCGGGGAGCTGTTTTTT
V: TRBV28; D: TRBD2; J: TRBJ2-3; size: -; CDR3: CASSSLAGASTDTQYF; DNA: TGTGCCAGCAGCTCCCTAGCGGGAGCTTCCACAGATACGCAGTATTTT
V: TRBV28; D: -; J: TRBJ2-2; size: many; CDR3: CATSRKGWNTGELFF; DNA: TGTGCCACCTCGAGGAAGGGGTGGAACACCGGGGAGCTGTTTTTT
V: TRBV12-3/TRBV12-4; D: -; J: TRBJ1-1; size: many; CDR3: CASSEGFRNTEAFF; DNA: TGTGCCAGCAGTGAGGGGTTTCGGAACACTGAAGCTTTCTTT
V: TRBV28; D: -; J: TRBJ2-5; size: many; CDR3: CASSFSGAQETQYF; DNA: TGTGCCAGCAGTTTCTCGGGAGCCCAAGAGACCCAGTACTTC
V: TRBV12-3/TRBV12-4; D: -; J: TRBJ2-3; size: many; CDR3: CASSLARNTDTQYF; DNA: TGTGCCAGCAGTTTAGCAAGGAACACAGATACGCAGTATTTT
V: TRBV29-1; D: -; J: TRBJ2-2; size: -; CDR3: CSVEDKAEGSRTGELFF; DNA: TGCAGCGTTGAAGATAAGGCAGAGGGAAGTAGAACCGGGGAGCTGTTTTTT
V: TRBV29-1; D: TRBD1; J: TRBJ1-1; size: many; CDR3: CSALGGQMNTEAFF; DNA: TGCAGCGCCTTGGGGGGACAGATGAACACTGAAGCTTTCTTT
V: TRBV5-1; D: TRBD1; J: TRBJ2-1; size: many; CDR3: CASSLAQGAYNEQFF; DNA: TGCGCCAGCAGCTTGGCGCAGGGGGCGTACAATGAGCAGTTCTTC